A selection of T cell receptor beta chains follows, all from one sample in a study of T cell responses to AZD1222 COVID-19 vaccine. TCRdb keeps only in-frame clones here, not all; method: immunoSEQ multiplex PCR. Among some 100,000 clones listed, more than 75% were seen once. Sample: peripheral blood, taken on day 0 of AZD1222 vaccination. Every receptor here comes from an adult in good health. The CDR3 runs from the conserved cysteine through the conserved F or W. D genes are given only for firm matches. Size is omitted from some rows. Given values are once, few, many or a class for expanded clones.

size | J | V | D | CDR3 | DNA
- | TRBJ1-5 | TRBV7-2 | - | CASSLEALGNQPQHF | TGTGCCAGCAGCTTAGAAGCACTGGGGAATCAGCCCCAGCATTTT
- | TRBJ1-2 | TRBV3-1/TRBV3-2 | - | CASSQEWQNHYTF | TGTGCCAGCAGCCAAGAGTGGCAGAACCACTACACCTTC
- | TRBJ1-1 | TRBV30 | - | CAWRRIPSTEAFF | TGTGCCTGGAGGAGGATCCCGAGCACTGAAGCTTTCTTT
- | TRBJ2-6 | TRBV4-3 | - | CASSPSVGRHKVGHVLTF | TGCGCCAGCAGCCCTAGTGTAGGACGTCACAAAGTCGGGCACGTCCTGACTTTC
- | TRBJ1-2 | TRBV7-2 | TRBD1 | CASSLAAGTGSDYGYTF | TGTGCCAGCAGCTTAGCTGCCGGGACAGGGAGTGACTATGGCTACACCTTC
many | TRBJ2-7 | TRBV6-1 | - | CASSEAGQSHYEQYF | TGTGCCAGCAGTGAGGCCGGACAGTCTCACTACGAGCAGTACTTC
once | TRBJ1-1 | TRBV6-2/TRBV6-3 | TRBD1 | CASSPGQGIGWAEAFF | TGTGCCAGCAGTCCGGGACAGGGGATTGGGTGGGCTGAAGCTTTCTTT
- | TRBJ1-2 | TRBV9 | - | CASSVASQGGYGGYTF | TGTGCCAGCAGCGTAGCTAGCCAAGGGGGGTATGGGGGCTACACCTTC
- | TRBJ1-1 | TRBV3-1/TRBV3-2 | TRBD1 | CASTLTGEDTEAFF | TGTGCCAGCACCCTTACAGGGGAGGACACTGAAGCTTTCTTT
- | TRBJ2-1 | TRBV5-1 | - | CASSLTGPQSGFF | TGCGCCAGCAGCCTTACCGGGCCTCAAAGTGGCTTCTTC
- | TRBJ2-5 | TRBV3-1/TRBV3-2 | TRBD1 | CASSQDRTGVATQYF | TGTGCCAGCAGCCAAGATCGGACAGGGGTGGCGACCCAGTACTTC
- | TRBJ1-1 | TRBV19 | - | CASISLRRGGHAEAFF | TGTGCCAGTATCTCCCTCAGGCGTGGAGGGCACGCTGAAGCTTTCTTT
- | TRBJ2-1 | TRBV5-1 | TRBD1 | CASSLRGTGNEQFF | TGCGCCAGCAGCTTGCGGGGGACAGGCAATGAGCAGTTCTTC
- | TRBJ1-2 | TRBV6-5 | - | CASSIWGGGKDGYTF | TGTGCCAGCAGTATATGGGGGGGAGGCAAAGATGGCTACACCTTC
- | TRBJ1-6 | TRBV3-1/TRBV3-2 | - | CASSQEGMGPLHF | TGTGCCAGCAGCCAAGAAGGCATGGGGCCCCTCCACTTT
once | TRBJ2-5 | TRBV27 | - | CASSLVGGGGETQYF | TGTGCCAGCAGTTTAGTCGGCGGGGGCGGGGAGACCCAGTACTTC
- | TRBJ1-5 | TRBV28 | - | CASTTRGGPNQPQHF | TGTGCCAGCACCACTCGCGGGGGCCCCAATCAGCCCCAGCATTTT
- | TRBJ2-7 | TRBV7-9 | TRBD1 | CASRSPGQFSYEQYF | TGTGCCAGCAGGTCTCCGGGACAGTTCTCATACGAGCAGTACTTC
- | TRBJ2-3 | TRBV9 | - | CASSVWGASTDTQYF | TGTGCCAGCAGCGTTTGGGGGGCTAGCACAGATACGCAGTATTTT
once | TRBJ2-3 | TRBV5-4 | TRBD1 | CASSYGQGPDTQYF | TGTGCCAGCAGCTATGGACAGGGTCCAGATACGCAGTATTTT
- | TRBJ2-5 | TRBV7-3 | - | CASSLTQQETQYF | TGTGCCAGCAGCTTAACACAACAAGAGACCCAGTACTTC
- | TRBJ1-1 | TRBV6-5 | - | CASSYRGEAFF | TGTGCCAGCAGTTACAGGGGGGAAGCTTTCTTT